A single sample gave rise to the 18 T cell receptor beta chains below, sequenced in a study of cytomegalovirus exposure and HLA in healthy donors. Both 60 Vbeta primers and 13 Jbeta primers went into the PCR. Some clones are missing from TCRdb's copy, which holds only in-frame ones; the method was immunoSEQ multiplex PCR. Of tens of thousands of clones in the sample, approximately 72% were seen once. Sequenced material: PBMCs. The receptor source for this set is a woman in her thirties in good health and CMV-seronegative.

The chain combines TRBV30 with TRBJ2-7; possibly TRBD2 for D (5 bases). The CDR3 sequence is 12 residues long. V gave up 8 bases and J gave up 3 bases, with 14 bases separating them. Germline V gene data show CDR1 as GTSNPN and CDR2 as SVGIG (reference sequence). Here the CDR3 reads CAVRTYRYEQYF. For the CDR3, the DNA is TGTGCCGTCCGGACTTACCGCTACGAGCAGTACTTC.

The CDR3 sequence is CASSRGISNQPQHF. The CDR3, as DNA: TGTGCCAGCAGCCGCGGAATTAGCAATCAGCCCCAGCATTTT. The V call is TRBV9, the J call TRBJ1-5; D is unresolved. The CDR3 length is 14 residues. CDR1 and CDR2 from the germline V gene are SGDLS and YYNGEE. V lost 4 bases and J 0 bases, leaving 8 bases between the germline ends.

CDR3 sequence: CASSHLDKAYEQYF. The DNA of the CDR3 is TGTGCCAGCAGCCATCTGGACAAAGCCTACGAGCAGTACTTC. This chain uses TRBV5-6 with TRBJ2-7, with D tentatively TRBD1 (5 bases). The CDR3 runs to 14 residues. Looked up from germline, CDR1 is SGHDT and CDR2 is YYEEEE. Trimming shortened V by 4 bases and J by 2 bases, and 13 bases separated the two germline ends.

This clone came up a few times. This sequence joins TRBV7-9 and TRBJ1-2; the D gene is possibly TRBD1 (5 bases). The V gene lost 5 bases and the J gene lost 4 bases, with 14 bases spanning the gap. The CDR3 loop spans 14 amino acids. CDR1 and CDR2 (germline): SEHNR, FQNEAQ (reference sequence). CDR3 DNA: TGTGCCAGCAGCCCCCCGGGCAGGGTCTATGGCTACACCTTC. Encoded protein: CASSPPGRVYGYTF.

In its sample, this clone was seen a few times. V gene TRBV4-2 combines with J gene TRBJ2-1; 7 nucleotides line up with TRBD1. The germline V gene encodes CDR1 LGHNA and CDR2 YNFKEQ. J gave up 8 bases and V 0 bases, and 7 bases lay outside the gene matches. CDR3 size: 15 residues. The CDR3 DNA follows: TGTGCCAGCAGCCAAGAAAAAAACAGGGGCTATGAGCAGTTCTTC. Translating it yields CASSQEKNRGYEQFF.

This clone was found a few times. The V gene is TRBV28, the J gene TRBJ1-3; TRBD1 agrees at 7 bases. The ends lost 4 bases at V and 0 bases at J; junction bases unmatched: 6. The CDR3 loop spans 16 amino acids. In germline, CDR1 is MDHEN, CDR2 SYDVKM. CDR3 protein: CASSSPTGSSGNTIYF. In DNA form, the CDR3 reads TGTGCCAGCAGTTCACCGACAGGGAGCTCTGGAAACACCATATATTTT.

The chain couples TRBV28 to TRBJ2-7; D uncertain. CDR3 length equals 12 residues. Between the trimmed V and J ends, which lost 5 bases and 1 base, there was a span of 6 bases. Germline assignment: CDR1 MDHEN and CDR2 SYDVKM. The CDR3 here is CASSLFSYEQYF. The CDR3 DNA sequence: TGTGCCAGCAGTCTCTTTTCCTACGAGCAGTACTTC.

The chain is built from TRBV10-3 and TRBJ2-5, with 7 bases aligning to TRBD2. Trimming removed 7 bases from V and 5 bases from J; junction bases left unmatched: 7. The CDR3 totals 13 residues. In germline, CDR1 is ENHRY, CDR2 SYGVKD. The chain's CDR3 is CAIKGREAETQYF. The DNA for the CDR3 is TGTGCCATCAAGGGGAGGGAAGCGGAGACCCAGTACTTC.

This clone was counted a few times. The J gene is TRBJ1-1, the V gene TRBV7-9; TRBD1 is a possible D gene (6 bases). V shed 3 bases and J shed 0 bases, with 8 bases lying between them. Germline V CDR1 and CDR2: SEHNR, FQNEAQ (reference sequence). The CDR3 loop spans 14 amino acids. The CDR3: CASSLDSMNTEAFF. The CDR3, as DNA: TGTGCCAGCAGCTTGGACAGTATGAACACTGAAGCTTTCTTT.

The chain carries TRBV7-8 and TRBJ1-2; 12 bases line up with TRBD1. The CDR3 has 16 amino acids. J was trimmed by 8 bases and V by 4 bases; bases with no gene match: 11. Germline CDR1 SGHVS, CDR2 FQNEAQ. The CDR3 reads CASSYLAGQGAGGYTF. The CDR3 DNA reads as TGTGCCAGCAGCTATTTAGCGGGACAGGGGGCTGGGGGCTACACCTTC. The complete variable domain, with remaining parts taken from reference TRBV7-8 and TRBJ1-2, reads GAGVSQSPRYKVAKRGQDVALRCDPISGHVSLFWYQQALGQGPEFLTYFQNEAQLDKSGLPSDRFFAERPEGSVSTLKIQRTQQEDSAVYLCASSYLAGQGAGGYTFGSGTRLTVV.

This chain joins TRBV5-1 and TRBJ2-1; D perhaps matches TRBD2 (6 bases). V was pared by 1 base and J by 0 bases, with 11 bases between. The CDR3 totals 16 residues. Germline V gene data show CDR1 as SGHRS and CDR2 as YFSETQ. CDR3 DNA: TGCGCCAGCAGCTTGACTAGCTTCAGCTCCTACAATGAGCAGTTCTTC. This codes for CASSLTSFSSYNEQFF.

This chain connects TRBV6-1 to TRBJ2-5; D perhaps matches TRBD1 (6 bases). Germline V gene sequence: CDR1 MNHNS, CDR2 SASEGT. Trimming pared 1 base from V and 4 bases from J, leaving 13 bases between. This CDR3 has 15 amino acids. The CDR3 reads CASSEEPGQSETQYF. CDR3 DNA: TGTGCCAGCAGTGAAGAACCGGGACAATCAGAGACCCAGTACTTC.

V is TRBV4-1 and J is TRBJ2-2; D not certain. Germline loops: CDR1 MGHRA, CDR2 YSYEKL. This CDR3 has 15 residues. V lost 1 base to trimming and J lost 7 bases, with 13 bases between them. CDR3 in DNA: TGCGCCAGCAGCCAAGTCATCACCCAGAACGGGGAGCTGTTTTTT. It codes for CASSQVITQNGELFF.

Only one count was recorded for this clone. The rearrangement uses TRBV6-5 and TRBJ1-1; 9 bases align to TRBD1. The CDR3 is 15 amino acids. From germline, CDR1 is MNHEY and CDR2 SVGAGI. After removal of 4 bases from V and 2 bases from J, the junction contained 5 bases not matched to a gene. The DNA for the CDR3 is TGTGCCAGCAGTTCCCCGGGACAGGGCAACACTGAAGCTTTCTTT. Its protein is CASSSPGQGNTEAFF.

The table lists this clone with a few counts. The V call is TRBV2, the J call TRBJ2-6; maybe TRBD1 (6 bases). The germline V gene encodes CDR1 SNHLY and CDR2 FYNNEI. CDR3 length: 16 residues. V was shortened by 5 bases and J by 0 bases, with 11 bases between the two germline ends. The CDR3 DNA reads TGTGCCAGCAGTCCAGGGGTTAGCTCTGGGGCCAACGTCCTGACTTTC. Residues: CASSPGVSSGANVLTF.

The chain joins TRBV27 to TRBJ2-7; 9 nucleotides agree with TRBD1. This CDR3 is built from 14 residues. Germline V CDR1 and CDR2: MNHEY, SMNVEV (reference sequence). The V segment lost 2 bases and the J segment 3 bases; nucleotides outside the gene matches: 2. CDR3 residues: CASSLAGQGYEQYF. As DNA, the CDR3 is TGTGCCAGCAGTTTAGCGGGACAGGGCTACGAGCAGTACTTC.

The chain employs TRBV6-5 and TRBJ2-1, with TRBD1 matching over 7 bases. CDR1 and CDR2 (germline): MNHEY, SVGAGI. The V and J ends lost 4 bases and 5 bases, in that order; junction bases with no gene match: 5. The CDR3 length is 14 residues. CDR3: CASSLGTANNEQFF. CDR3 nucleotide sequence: TGTGCCAGCAGTTTGGGGACAGCCAACAATGAGCAGTTCTTC.

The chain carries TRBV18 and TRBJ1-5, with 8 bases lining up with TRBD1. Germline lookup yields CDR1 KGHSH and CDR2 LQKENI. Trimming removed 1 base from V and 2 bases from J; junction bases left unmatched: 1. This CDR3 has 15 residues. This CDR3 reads CASSPQGQGNQPQHF. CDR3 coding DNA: TGTGCCAGCTCACCACAGGGACAGGGCAATCAGCCCCAGCATTTT.